This T cell receptor beta chain emerged from a study of CD8 T cells in Susac syndrome. Study-wide points: As the study acknowledged, the number of individuals in its TCR sequencing and HLA analysis was relatively small.

Germline-derived CDR1 and CDR2 are MDHEN and SYDVKM. Trimming took off 5 bases at V and 3 bases at J, with 13 bases between the two ends. The CDR3 spans 14 residues. cDNA came from about 0.5 to 1 ug RNA primed by random hexamers. TCR beta CDR3 was amplified by immunoSEQ covering 54 Vbeta and 13 Jbeta. Each CDR3 protein is one row after TCRdb ran MiXCR on the immunoSEQ multiplex PCR reads. The table lists hundreds of thousands of distinct CDR3 sequences, roughly 84% of them singletons. As regards this clonotype: Its antigen is unidentified.

From blood CD8+ and CD4+ T cells, TCR beta sequences were generated. The CD8+ and CD4+ T cells were negatively isolated, with the TEMRA cells enriched by FACS. This clonotype was obtained from a human donor with multiple sclerosis. Sequences were obtained from CD8+ T cells from PBMCs. This chain connects TRBV28 to TRBJ1-1; D perhaps matches TRBD1 (6 bases). The CDR3 DNA reads TGTGCCAGCAGTCGGAACAGGGTTTACACTGAAGCTTTCTTT. Translation gives CASSRNRVYTEAFF.